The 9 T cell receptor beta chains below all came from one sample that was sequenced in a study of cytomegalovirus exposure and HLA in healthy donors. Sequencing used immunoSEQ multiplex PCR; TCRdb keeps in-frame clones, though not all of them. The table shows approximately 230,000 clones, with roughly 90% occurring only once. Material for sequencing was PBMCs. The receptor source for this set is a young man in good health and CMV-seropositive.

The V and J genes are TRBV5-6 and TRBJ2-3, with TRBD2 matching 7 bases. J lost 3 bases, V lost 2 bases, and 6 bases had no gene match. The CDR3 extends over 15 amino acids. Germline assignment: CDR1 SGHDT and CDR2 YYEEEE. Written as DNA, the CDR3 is TGTGCCAGCAGCTTTACTAGCGCGACGACAGATACGCAGTATTTT. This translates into CASSFTSATTDTQYF.

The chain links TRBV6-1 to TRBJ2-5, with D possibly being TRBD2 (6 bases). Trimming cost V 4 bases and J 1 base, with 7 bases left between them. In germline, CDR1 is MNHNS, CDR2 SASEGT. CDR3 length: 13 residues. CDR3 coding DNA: TGTGCCAGCAGTGTACTAGCCCAAGAGACCCAGTACTTC. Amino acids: CASSVLAQETQYF.

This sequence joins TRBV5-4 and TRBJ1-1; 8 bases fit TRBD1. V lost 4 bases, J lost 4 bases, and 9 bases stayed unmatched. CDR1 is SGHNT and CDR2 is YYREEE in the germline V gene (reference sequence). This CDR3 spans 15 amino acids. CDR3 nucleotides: TGTGCCAGCAGCCTTGCCAGGGGGCTAGGCACTGAAGCTTTCTTT. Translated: CASSLARGLGTEAFF. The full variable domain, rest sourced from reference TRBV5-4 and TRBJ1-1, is ETGVTQSPTHLIKTRGQQVTLRCSSQSGHNTVSWYQQALGQGPQFIFQYYREEENGRGNFPPRFSGLQFPNYSSELNVNALELDDSALYLCASSLARGLGTEAFFGQGTRLTVV.

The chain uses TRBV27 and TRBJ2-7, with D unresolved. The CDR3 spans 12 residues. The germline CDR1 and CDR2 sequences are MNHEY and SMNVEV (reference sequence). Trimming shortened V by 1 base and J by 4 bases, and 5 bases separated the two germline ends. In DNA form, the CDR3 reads TGTGCCAGCAGTTTATACGGATACGAGCAGTACTTC. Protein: CASSLYGYEQYF.

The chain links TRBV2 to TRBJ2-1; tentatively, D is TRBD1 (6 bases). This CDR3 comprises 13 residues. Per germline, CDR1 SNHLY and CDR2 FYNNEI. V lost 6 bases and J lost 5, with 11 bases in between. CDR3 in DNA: TGTGCCAGCAGGCCGGACAGTCACAATGAGCAGTTCTTC. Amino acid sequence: CASRPDSHNEQFF. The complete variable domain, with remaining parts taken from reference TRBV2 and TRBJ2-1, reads EPEVTQTPSHQVTQMGQEVILRCVPISNHLYFYWYRQILGQKVEFLVSFYNNEISEKSEIFDDQFSVERPDGSNFTLKIRSTKLEDSAMYFCASRPDSHNEQFFGPGTRLTVL.

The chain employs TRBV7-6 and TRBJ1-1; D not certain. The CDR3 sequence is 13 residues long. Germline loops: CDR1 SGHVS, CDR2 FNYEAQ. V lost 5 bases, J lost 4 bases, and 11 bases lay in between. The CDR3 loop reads CASSPGWSTEAFF. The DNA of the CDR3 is TGTGCCAGCAGCCCCGGCTGGAGCACTGAAGCTTTCTTT.

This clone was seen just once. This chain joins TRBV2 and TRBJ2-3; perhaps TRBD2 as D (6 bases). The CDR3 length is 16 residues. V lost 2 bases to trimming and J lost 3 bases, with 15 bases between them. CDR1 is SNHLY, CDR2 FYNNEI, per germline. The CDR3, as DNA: TGTGCCAGCAGTGAAATGGCGGGAAGGATAACAGATACGCAGTATTTT. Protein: CASSEMAGRITDTQYF.

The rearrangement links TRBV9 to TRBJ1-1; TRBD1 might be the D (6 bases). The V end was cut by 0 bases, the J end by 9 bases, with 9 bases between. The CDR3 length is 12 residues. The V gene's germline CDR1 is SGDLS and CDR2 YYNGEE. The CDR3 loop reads CASSVVGGQAFF. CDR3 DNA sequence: TGTGCCAGCAGCGTAGTGGGGGGGCAAGCTTTCTTT.

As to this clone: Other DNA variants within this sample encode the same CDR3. The DNA of the CDR3 is TGTGCCAGCAGCCTGGACAGGGGTGAGCAGTTCTTC. It translates to CASSLDRGEQFF. The V call is TRBV11-2, the J call TRBJ2-1, with TRBD1 matching 9 bases. V gave up 5 bases and J gave up 9 bases; unmatched junction bases: 2. The CDR3 is 12 amino acids. Germline V gene sequence: CDR1 SGHAT, CDR2 FQNNGV.